The clone carrying this TCR beta chain was counted a few times. Its matching antigen is unknown. The record originates from a study of blood T cells in healthy people across ages. Overall study: There was about one barcoded beta molecule captured by template switching per two T cells.

The authors ran a second PCR of about 6 to 11 cycles using a sample-barcoded 5' primer and a J-beta primer mix. TCRdb reanalysed the 5' RACE reads using MiXCR and keeps one entry per CDR3 protein. Here the sample spans fewer than 800,000 distinct CDR3 sequences, 45% to 50% being singletons. Findings and caveats of the study: The study found more naive CD4+ cells and higher diversity in long-lived than aged donors.

This CDR3 has 14 amino acids. Trimming removed 6 bases at V and 0 bases at J, with 12 bases between. Germline CDR1 reads MNHEY; CDR2 reads SVGAGI. V usage is TRBV6-5 and J usage is TRBJ2-7; no clear D gene. This receptor was identified in a woman aged 60-70 years in good health. What was sequenced was blood. The CDR3 DNA is TGTGCCAGCAGCCCTAGGACGGACTCCTACGAGCAGTACTTC. It translates to CASSPRTDSYEQYF.